Each of the 8 T cell receptor beta chains below was sequenced from the same sample in a study of blood T cell repertoires in COVID-19. Libraries were prepared by immunoSEQ multiplex PCR; TCRdb keeps only in-frame clonotypes and omits some of them. The profile shows around 150,000 clones, roughly 87% of them singletons. The sequencing input was peripheral blood. The receptors stem from a woman aged 60-70 years who had recovered from COVID-19.

CDR3 in amino acids: CASSPDSGKETQYF. The CDR3 region has the DNA TGCGCCAGCAGCCCCGACAGTGGAAAAGAGACCCAGTACTTC. The rearrangement joins TRBV5-1 to TRBJ2-5, with D possibly being TRBD1 (5 bases). This CDR3 has 14 residues. CDR1 is SGHRS, CDR2 YFSETQ, per germline. The ends were cut back, 4 bases at V and 3 bases at J, with 13 bases in the middle.

The chain recombines TRBV6-5 with TRBJ1-2; TRBD1 matches 8 bases. Germline loops: CDR1 MNHEY, CDR2 SVGAGI. Trimming at V came to 2 bases and at J to 2 bases, leaving 4 bases not matched to a gene. The CDR3 extends over 15 amino acids. This CDR3 is CASSYDRTGNYGYTF. The CDR3 DNA sequence: TGTGCCAGCAGTTACGACCGGACAGGGAACTATGGCTACACCTTC.

The rearrangement uses TRBV5-1 and TRBJ1-4; D remains ambiguous. CDR1 and CDR2 (germline): SGHRS, YFSETQ. V shed 5 bases and J shed 7 bases, with 15 bases lying between them. CDR3 length equals 14 residues. CDR3 nucleotides: TGCGCCAGCAGACCTGGGCGTACAGCTGAAAAACTGTTTTTT. Protein: CASRPGRTAEKLFF.

The genes are TRBV5-4 and TRBJ2-1; 9 bases align to TRBD1. The CDR3 loop spans 15 amino acids. CDR1 and CDR2 (germline): SGHNT, YYREEE (reference sequence). Unmatched junction bases numbered 5, after V lost 4 bases and J lost 3 bases. CDR3 DNA: TGTGCCAGCAGCGGACCGGGACAGGGCTACAATGAGCAGTTCTTC. Protein product: CASSGPGQGYNEQFF. Combining the CDR3 with reference TRBV5-4 and TRBJ2-1 gives the whole variable domain ETGVTQSPTHLIKTRGQQVTLRCSSQSGHNTVSWYQQALGQGPQFIFQYYREEENGRGNFPPRFSGLQFPNYSSELNVNALELDDSALYLCASSGPGQGYNEQFFGPGTRLTVL.

The chain combines TRBV29-1 with TRBJ1-4; D remains ambiguous. Germline V gives CDR1 SQVTM, CDR2 ANQGSEA. V was clipped by 1 base and J by 2 bases, with 8 bases between them. The CDR3 has 14 amino acids. The CDR3, as DNA: TGCAGCGTTGAAGCTACCGGGACTAATGAAAAACTGTTTTTT. This encodes CSVEATGTNEKLFF.

This rearrangement joins TRBV4-1 to TRBJ1-2; D is possibly TRBD1 (6 bases). Trimming pared 1 base from V and 7 bases from J, leaving 19 bases between. Germline V gene lookup returns CDR1 MGHRA and CDR2 YSYEKL. The CDR3 contains 16 residues. The CDR3 protein is CASSQGQGTLVGGYTF. CDR3 in DNA: TGCGCCAGCAGCCAAGGTCAGGGGACCCTAGTCGGTGGCTACACCTTC.

The chain employs TRBV23-1 and TRBJ2-6, with a possible D match to TRBD1 (5 bases). TRBV23-1 is an ORF for which the function is uncertain. There are 18 residues in the CDR3. Deletions cut 0 bases from V and 4 bases from J, with 16 bases between. The CDR3 is CASSQSCEPYRGANVLTF. CDR3 DNA sequence: TGCGCCAGCAGTCAATCTTGTGAGCCCTACAGGGGGGCCAACGTCCTGACTTTC.

The rearrangement uses TRBV7-9 and TRBJ1-2; 11 bases line up with TRBD1. The CDR3 is 14 amino acids. V shed 1 base and J 7 bases; nucleotides not matched to a gene: 2. Germline V gives CDR1 SEHNR, CDR2 FQNEAQ (reference sequence). CDR3 region: CASSLVDRGPGYTF. As DNA, the CDR3 is TGTGCCAGCAGCTTAGTGGACAGGGGGCCTGGCTACACCTTC.